These 16 T cell receptor beta chains came from one sample sequenced in a study of CD4 T cell repertoires in COVID-19. Profiled with immunoSEQ multiplex PCR; TCRdb holds only in-frame clones, not every one. The sample consists of about 75,000 clones, approximately 83% of them appearing once. Sequenced material: CD4+ T cells from peripheral blood, taken after recovery from COVID-19. The receptors originated from a human donor who had COVID-19.

The chain is built from TRBV6-5 and TRBJ1-1, with TRBD1 matching 7 bases. Germline V gene data show CDR1 as MNHEY and CDR2 as SVGAGI. This CDR3 has 15 residues. V lost 7 bases to trimming and J lost 3 bases; unmatched junction nucleotides: 11. CDR3 sequence reads: CASNPFIRGYTEAFF. CDR3 bases: TGTGCCAGCAACCCGTTTATCAGGGGGTACACTGAAGCTTTCTTT.

This chain links TRBV30 with TRBJ2-5; D tentatively reads TRBD1 or TRBD2 (6 bases each). The CDR3 loop spans 16 amino acids. Germline V gives CDR1 GTSNPN, CDR2 SVGIG (reference sequence). Between the trimmed V and J ends, which lost 1 base and 4 bases, there was a span of 19 bases. CDR3: CAWSGGLGGRRETQYF. CDR3 coding DNA: TGTGCCTGGAGTGGGGGCTTAGGGGGGAGGAGAGAGACCCAGTACTTC.

The chain carries TRBV18 and TRBJ2-7; D is unresolved. This CDR3 is 11 amino acids long. Germline CDR1 and CDR2: KGHSH and LQKENI. Trimming shortened V by 6 bases and J by 4 bases, and 7 bases separated the two germline ends. The CDR3 sequence is CASSPKYEQYF. The CDR3 DNA is TGTGCCAGCTCGCCAAAATACGAGCAGTACTTC.

The chain joins TRBV27 to TRBJ2-4; 9 positions agree with TRBD1. V trimming: 9 bases; J trimming: 6 bases; junction bases outside the gene matches: 3. CDR1 MNHEY and CDR2 SMNVEV come from the germline V gene (reference sequence). This CDR3 region has 12 residues. CDR3: CARGQGINIQYF. In nucleotides, the CDR3 is TGTGCCAGAGGACAGGGGATAAACATTCAGTACTTC.

The V and J genes are TRBV10-2 and TRBJ1-5, with D perhaps TRBD1 (6 bases). Trimming left V 5 bases short and J 1 base short, with 15 bases between. The germline CDR1 and CDR2 sequences are WSHSY and SAAADI. This CDR3 is built from 16 residues. CDR3 loop: CASSPEGVLSNQPQHF. Here the CDR3 DNA reads TGCGCCAGCAGTCCAGAGGGGGTACTGAGCAATCAGCCCCAGCATTTT.

A note on this clone: At one end, the junction sequence differs from germline, possibly due to a read error. The gene calls are TRBV6-1 and TRBJ2-3, with 9 bases that match TRBD1. The CDR3 is made up of 13 amino acids. Per germline, CDR1 MNHNS and CDR2 SASEGT. For the CDR3, the DNA is TGTGCCAGCAGTGAAGACTGGGACAGGGCCGAAGGTTTT. This codes for CASSEDWDRAEGF.

The J gene is TRBJ2-7, the V gene TRBV7-9; D remains ambiguous. This CDR3 has 14 residues. Deletions cut 2 bases from V and 6 bases from J, with 14 bases between. Germline lookup yields CDR1 SEHNR and CDR2 FQNEAQ (reference sequence). As DNA, the CDR3 is TGTGCCAGCAGCTTAAGCAGTCCGGAATCCGAGCAGTACTTC. As protein: CASSLSSPESEQYF.

The rearrangement links TRBV6-5 to TRBJ1-6, with TRBD1 as a possible D gene (5 bases). Trimming stripped 0 bases from V and 7 bases from J, with 7 bases between. Germline V gene data show CDR1 as MNHEY and CDR2 as SVGAGI. The CDR3 contains 14 residues. The CDR3 DNA reads as TGTGCCAGCAGTTACTCGGAGGGGAATTCACCCCTCCACTTT. This encodes CASSYSEGNSPLHF.

The chain employs TRBV19 and TRBJ1-1, with TRBD1 matching over 8 bases. Trimming took 6 bases from V and 5 from J; bases not matched to a gene: 17. The CDR3 is 17 amino acids. Germline-derived CDR1 and CDR2 are LNHDA and SQIVND (reference sequence). The CDR3 DNA follows: TGTGCCAGTAGAAGGGGCCGCCAGGGGGCTGGGGCGACTGAAGCTTTCTTT. Protein sequence: CASRRGRQGAGATEAFF. Based on the CDR3 plus reference TRBV19 and TRBJ1-1, the full variable domain is DGGITQSPKYLFRKEGQNVTLSCEQNLNHDAMYWYRQDPGQGLRLIYYSQIVNDFQKGDIAEGYSVSREKKESFPLTVTSAQKNPTAFYLCASRRGRQGAGATEAFFGQGTRLTVV.

The V call is TRBV5-1, the J call TRBJ2-1, with TRBD2 as a possible D gene (5 bases). With 2 bases removed from V and 6 bases from J, the gap between germline ends came to 21 bases. There are 17 residues in the CDR3. The V gene's germline CDR1 is SGHRS and CDR2 YFSETQ. Here the CDR3 reads CASSFDGNHGMGNEQFF. CDR3 sequence (DNA): TGCGCCAGCAGCTTCGACGGGAACCACGGGATGGGCAATGAGCAGTTCTTC. Combining the CDR3 with reference TRBV5-1 and TRBJ2-1 gives the whole variable domain KAGVTQTPRYLIKTRGQQVTLSCSPISGHRSVSWYQQTPGQGLQFLFEYFSETQRNKGNFPGRFSGRQFSNSRSEMNVSTLELGDSALYLCASSFDGNHGMGNEQFFGPGTRLTVL.

A single count supports this clone. In nucleotides, the CDR3 is TGTGCCAGCAGGCGGGTGGGGGCATCTGGAAACACCATATATTTT. The encoded protein is CASRRVGASGNTIYF. The V gene is TRBV6-5, the J gene TRBJ1-3, with D possibly being TRBD1 (6 bases). The ends were cut back, 6 bases at V and 1 base at J, with 13 bases in the middle. This CDR3 spans 15 amino acids. Germline V CDR1 and CDR2: MNHEY, SVGAGI.

The chain combines TRBV5-4 with TRBJ2-5, with 7 bases aligning to TRBD2. The CDR3 sequence is 15 residues long. Germline-derived CDR1 and CDR2 are SGHNT and YYREEE (reference sequence). Trimming removed 0 bases from V and 2 bases from J; junction bases left unmatched: 4. The CDR3 region has the DNA TGTGCCAGCAGCTTGGGGTTGGGGGGGCAAGAGACCCAGTACTTC. Amino acids: CASSLGLGGQETQYF. The whole variable domain, remainder taken from reference TRBV5-4 and TRBJ2-5, is ETGVTQSPTHLIKTRGQQVTLRCSSQSGHNTVSWYQQALGQGPQFIFQYYREEENGRGNFPPRFSGLQFPNYSSELNVNALELDDSALYLCASSLGLGGQETQYFGPGTRLLVL.

This clone was detected only once. The V and J genes are TRBV2 and TRBJ2-3; D gene uncertain. V lost 3 bases and J 1 base, leaving 8 bases between the germline ends. The CDR3 covers 14 residues. Germline V CDR1 and CDR2: SNHLY, FYNNEI. In DNA, the CDR3 is TGTGCCAGCAGTGATAGGGCGGGCACAGATACGCAGTATTTT. Its translation: CASSDRAGTDTQYF. The full variable domain, its missing parts supplied by reference TRBV2 and TRBJ2-3, is EPEVTQTPSHQVTQMGQEVILRCVPISNHLYFYWYRQILGQKVEFLVSFYNNEISEKSEIFDDQFSVERPDGSNFTLKIRSTKLEDSAMYFCASSDRAGTDTQYFGPGTRLTVL.

CDR3 DNA: TGTGCCAGCAGGGCCTCCGGGACTAGCGGGAATTACGAGCAGTACTTC. Its translation is CASRASGTSGNYEQYF. The chain links TRBV28 to TRBJ2-7; 13 bases fit TRBD2. This CDR3 region has 16 residues. Germline V gene lookup returns CDR1 MDHEN and CDR2 SYDVKM. V lost 6 bases to trimming and J lost 4 bases; unmatched junction nucleotides: 9.

Relative to its sample, this clone is medium-sized. The chain joins TRBV7-9 to TRBJ1-1; 7 bases align to TRBD1. CDR3 length equals 14 residues. Germline lookup yields CDR1 SEHNR and CDR2 FQNEAQ (reference sequence). The trim removed 5 bases at V and 1 base at J, leaving 4 bases unmatched. DNA of the CDR3: TGTGCCAGCAGCCTACAGGGGACGAACACTGAAGCTTTCTTT. This gives the protein CASSLQGTNTEAFF.

CDR3 nucleotide sequence: TGTGCCAGCTCACCGGACTATGAAATAGCCAAAAACATTCAGTACTTC. It specifies CASSPDYEIAKNIQYF. The rearrangement uses TRBV18 and TRBJ2-4; weak D call: TRBD2 (6 bases). Trimming removed 3 bases from V and 0 bases from J, with 12 bases in between. Germline values: CDR1 KGHSH, CDR2 LQKENI. CDR3 length: 16 amino acids.